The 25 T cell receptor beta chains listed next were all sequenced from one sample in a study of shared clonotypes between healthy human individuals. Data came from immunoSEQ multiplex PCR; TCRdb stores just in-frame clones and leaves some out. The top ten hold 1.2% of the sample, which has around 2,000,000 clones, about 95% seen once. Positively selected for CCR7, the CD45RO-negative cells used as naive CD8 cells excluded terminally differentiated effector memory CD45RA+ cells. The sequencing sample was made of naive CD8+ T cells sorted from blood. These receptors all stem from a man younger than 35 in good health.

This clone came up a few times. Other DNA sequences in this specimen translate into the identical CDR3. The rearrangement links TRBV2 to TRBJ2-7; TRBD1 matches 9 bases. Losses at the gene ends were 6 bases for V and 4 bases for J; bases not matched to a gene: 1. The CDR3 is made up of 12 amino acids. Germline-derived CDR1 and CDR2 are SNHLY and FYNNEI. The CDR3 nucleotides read TGTGCCAGCAGGGGGACAGGGTACGAGCAGTACTTC. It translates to CASRGTGYEQYF.

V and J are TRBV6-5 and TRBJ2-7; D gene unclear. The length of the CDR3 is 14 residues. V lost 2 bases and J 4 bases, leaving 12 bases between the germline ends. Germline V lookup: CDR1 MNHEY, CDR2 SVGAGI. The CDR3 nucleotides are TGTGCCAGCAGTTACGCCGATACAGAGTACGAGCAGTACTTC. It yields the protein CASSYADTEYEQYF.

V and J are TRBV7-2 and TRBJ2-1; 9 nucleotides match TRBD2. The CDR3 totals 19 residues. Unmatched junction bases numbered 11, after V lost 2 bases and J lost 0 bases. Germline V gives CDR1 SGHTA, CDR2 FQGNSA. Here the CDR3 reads CASSLKLAGPYSSYNEQFF. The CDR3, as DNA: TGTGCCAGCAGCTTAAAACTAGCGGGCCCCTACAGCTCCTACAATGAGCAGTTCTTC.

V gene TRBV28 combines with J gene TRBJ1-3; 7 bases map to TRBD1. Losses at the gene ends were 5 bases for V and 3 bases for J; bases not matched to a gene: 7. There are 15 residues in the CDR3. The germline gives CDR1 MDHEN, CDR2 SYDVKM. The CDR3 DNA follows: TGTGCCAGCAGTACCGACAGGGAGGGTGGAAACACCATATATTTT. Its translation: CASSTDREGGNTIYF.

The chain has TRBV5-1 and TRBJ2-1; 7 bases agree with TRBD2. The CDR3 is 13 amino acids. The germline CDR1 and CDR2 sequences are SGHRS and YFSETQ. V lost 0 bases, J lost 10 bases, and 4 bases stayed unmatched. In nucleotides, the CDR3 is TGCGCCAGCAGCTTGGCCGAACTAGCGGAGCAGTTCTTC. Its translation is CASSLAELAEQFF.

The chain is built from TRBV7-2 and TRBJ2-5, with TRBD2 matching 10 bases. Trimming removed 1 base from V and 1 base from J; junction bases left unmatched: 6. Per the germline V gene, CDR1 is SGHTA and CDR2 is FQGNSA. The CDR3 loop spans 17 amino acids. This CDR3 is CASSLVAPSGGQETQYF. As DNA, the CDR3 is TGTGCCAGCAGCTTAGTGGCGCCTAGCGGGGGCCAAGAGACCCAGTACTTC.

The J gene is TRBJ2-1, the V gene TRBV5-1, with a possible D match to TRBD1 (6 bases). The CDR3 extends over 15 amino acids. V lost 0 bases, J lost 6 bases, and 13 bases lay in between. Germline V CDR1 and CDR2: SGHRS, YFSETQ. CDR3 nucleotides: TGCGCCAGCAGCTTGGATGGGACAACCATCAATGAGCAGTTCTTC. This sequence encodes CASSLDGTTINEQFF.

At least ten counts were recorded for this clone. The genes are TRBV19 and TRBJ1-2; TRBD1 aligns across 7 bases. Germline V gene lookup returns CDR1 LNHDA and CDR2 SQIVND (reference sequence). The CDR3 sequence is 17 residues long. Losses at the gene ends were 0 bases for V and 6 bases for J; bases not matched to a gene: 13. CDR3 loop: CASSIDPPATGIHGYTF. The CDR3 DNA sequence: TGTGCCAGTAGTATAGATCCCCCAGCGACAGGGATACATGGCTACACCTTC.

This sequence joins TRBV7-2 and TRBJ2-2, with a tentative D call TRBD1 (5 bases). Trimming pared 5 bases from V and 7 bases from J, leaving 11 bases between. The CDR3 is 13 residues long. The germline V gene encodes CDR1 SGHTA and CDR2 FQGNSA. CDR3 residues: CASSQGVYGELFF. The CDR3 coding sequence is TGTGCCAGCAGCCAGGGTGTTTACGGGGAGCTGTTTTTT. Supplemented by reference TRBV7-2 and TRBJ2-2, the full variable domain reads GAGVSQSPSNKVTEKGKDVELRCDPISGHTALYWYRQSLGQGLEFLIYFQGNSAPDKSGLPSDRFSAERTGGSVSTLTIQRTQQEDSAVYLCASSQGVYGELFFGEGSRLTVL.

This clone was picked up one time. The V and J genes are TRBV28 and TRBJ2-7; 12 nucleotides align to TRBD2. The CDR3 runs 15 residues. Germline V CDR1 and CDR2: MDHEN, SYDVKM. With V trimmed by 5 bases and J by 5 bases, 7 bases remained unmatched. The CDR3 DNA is TGTGCCAGCAGTCCCCCTAGCGGGAGGGTAGACGAGCAGTACTTC. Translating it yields CASSPPSGRVDEQYF.

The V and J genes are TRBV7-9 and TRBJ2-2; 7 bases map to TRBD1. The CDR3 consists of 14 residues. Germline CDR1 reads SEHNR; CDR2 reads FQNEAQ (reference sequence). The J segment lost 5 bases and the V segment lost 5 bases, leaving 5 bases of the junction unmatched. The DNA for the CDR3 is TGTGCCAGCAGCCTGACAGGGATTACCGGGGAGCTGTTTTTT. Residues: CASSLTGITGELFF. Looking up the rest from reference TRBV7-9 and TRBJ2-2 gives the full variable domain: DTGVSQNPRHKITKRGQNVTFRCDPISEHNRLYWYRQTLGQGPEFLTYFQNEAQLEKSRLLSDRFSAERPKGSFSTLEIQRTEQGDSAMYLCASSLTGITGELFFGEGSRLTVL.

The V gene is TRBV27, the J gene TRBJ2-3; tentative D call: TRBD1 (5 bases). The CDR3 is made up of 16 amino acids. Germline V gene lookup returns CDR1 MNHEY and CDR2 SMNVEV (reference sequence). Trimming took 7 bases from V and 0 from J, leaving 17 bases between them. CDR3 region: CASNLGQGSSTDTQYF. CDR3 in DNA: TGTGCCAGCAACCTTGGGCAGGGTTCTAGCACAGATACGCAGTATTTT.

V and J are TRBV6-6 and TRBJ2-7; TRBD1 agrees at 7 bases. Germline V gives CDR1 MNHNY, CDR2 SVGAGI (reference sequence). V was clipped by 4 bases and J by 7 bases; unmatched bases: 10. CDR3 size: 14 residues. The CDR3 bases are TGTGCCAGCAGTTTATCCGGGACAGAACTTGAGCAGTACTTC. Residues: CASSLSGTELEQYF.

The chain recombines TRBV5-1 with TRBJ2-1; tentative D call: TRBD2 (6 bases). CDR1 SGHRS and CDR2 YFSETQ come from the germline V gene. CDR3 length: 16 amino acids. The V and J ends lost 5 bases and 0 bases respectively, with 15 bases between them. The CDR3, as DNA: TGCGCCAGCAGGCCGGGGGTTATGAGCTCCTACAATGAGCAGTTCTTC. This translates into CASRPGVMSSYNEQFF.

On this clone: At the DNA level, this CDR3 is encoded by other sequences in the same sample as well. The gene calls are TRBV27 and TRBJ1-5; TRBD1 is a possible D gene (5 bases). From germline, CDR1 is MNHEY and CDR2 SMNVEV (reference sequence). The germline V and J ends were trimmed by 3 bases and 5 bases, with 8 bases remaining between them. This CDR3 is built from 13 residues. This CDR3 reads CASSFGGDQPQHF. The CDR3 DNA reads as TGTGCCAGCAGTTTCGGGGGGGATCAGCCCCAGCATTTT.

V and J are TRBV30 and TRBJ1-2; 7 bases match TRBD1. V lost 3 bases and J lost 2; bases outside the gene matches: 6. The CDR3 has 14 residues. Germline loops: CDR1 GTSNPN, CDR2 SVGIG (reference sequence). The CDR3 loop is CAWSDEGANYGYTF. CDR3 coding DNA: TGTGCCTGGAGCGACGAGGGGGCCAACTATGGCTACACCTTC.

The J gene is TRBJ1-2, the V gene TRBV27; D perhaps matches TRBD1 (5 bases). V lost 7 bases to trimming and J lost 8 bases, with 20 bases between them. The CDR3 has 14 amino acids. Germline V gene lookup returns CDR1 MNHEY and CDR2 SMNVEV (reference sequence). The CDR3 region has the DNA TGTGCCAGCACCAAACTAGGGGAAGGGAGGGGCTACACCTTC. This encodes CASTKLGEGRGYTF.

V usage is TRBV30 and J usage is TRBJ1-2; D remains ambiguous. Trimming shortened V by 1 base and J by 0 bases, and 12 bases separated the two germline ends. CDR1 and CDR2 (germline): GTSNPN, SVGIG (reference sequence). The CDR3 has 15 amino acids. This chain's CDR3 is CAWSEATGTNYGYTF. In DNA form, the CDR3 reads TGTGCCTGGAGTGAAGCGACGGGAACTAACTATGGCTACACCTTC.

CDR3 sequence (DNA): TGTGCCAGCAGACTGGGGTTGTCGGACACTGAAGCTTTCTTT. Translating it yields CASRLGLSDTEAFF. The chain combines TRBV27 with TRBJ1-1, with no clear D. V dropped 6 bases and J dropped 3 bases, with 14 bases sitting between them. This CDR3 is 14 amino acids long. The germline gives CDR1 MNHEY, CDR2 SMNVEV (reference sequence).

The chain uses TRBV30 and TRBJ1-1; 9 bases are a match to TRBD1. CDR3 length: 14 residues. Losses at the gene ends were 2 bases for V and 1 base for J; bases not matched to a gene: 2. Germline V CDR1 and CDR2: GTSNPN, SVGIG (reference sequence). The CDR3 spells CAWSPGQGNTEAFF. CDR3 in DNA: TGTGCCTGGAGTCCGGGACAGGGGAACACTGAAGCTTTCTTT.

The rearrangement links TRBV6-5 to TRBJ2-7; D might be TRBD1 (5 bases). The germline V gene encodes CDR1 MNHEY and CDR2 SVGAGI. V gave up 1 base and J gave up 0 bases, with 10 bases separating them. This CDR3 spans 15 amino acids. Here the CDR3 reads CASSYLLGVSYEQYF. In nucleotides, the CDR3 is TGTGCCAGCAGTTACTTGTTAGGGGTCTCCTACGAGCAGTACTTC.

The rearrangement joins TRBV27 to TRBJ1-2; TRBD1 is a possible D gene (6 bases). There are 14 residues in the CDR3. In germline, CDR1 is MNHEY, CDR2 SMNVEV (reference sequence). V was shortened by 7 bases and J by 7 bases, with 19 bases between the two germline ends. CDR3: CASTFLGAGGGYTF. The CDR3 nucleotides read TGTGCCAGCACTTTCCTGGGGGCAGGCGGTGGCTACACCTTC.

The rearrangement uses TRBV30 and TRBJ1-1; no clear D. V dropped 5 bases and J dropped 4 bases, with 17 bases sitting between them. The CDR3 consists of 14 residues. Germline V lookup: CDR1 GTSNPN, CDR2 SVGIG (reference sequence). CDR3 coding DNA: TGTGCCTGGGCCGACGTGGACCGTCCCACTGAAGCTTTCTTT. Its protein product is CAWADVDRPTEAFF.

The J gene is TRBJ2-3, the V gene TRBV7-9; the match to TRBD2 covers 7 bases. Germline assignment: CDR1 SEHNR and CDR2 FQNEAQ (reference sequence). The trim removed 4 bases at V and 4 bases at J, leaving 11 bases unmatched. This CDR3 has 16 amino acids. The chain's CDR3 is CASSSADGGSADTQYF. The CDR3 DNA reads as TGTGCCAGCAGCTCGGCGGACGGCGGGAGTGCAGATACGCAGTATTTT. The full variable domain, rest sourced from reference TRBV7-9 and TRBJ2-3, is DTGVSQNPRHKITKRGQNVTFRCDPISEHNRLYWYRQTLGQGPEFLTYFQNEAQLEKSRLLSDRFSAERPKGSFSTLEIQRTEQGDSAMYLCASSSADGGSADTQYFGPGTRLTVL.

The CDR3 region has the DNA TGTGCCAGCAGCGAACGACTAGCGGGAGCGGAAGAGCAGTTCTTC. Protein sequence: CASSERLAGAEEQFF. This chain uses TRBV7-9 with TRBJ2-1, with 12 bases aligning to TRBD2. The CDR3 covers 15 residues. Trimming at V came to 5 bases and at J to 10 bases, leaving 9 bases not matched to a gene. Germline lookup yields CDR1 SEHNR and CDR2 FQNEAQ (reference sequence).